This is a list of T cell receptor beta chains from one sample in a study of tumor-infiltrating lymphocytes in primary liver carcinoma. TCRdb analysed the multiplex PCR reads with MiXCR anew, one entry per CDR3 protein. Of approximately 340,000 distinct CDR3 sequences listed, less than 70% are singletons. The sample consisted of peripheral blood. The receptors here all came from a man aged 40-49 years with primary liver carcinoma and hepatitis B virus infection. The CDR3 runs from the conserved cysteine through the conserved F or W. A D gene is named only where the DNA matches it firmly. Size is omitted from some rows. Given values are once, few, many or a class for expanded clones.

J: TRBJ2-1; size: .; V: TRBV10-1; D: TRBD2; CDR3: CASQLAGSNEQFF; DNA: TGCGCCAGCCAACTAGCGGGAAGCAATGAGCAGTTCTTC
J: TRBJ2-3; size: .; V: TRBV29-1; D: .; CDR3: CRVEEFGRSTDTLYF; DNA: TGCAGGGTTGAAGAGTTCGGGCGGTCCACAGATACGCTGTATTTT
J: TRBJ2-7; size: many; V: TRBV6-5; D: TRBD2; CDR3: CASMAGGYEQYF; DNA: TGTGCCAGCATGGCGGGAGGCTACGAGCAGTACTTC
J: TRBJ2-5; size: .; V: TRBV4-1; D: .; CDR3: CASSQGTKETQYF; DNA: TGCGCCAGCAGCCAAGGGACTAAAGAGACCCAGTACTTC
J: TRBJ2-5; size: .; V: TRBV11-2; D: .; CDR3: CASSLASGSRETQYF; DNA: TGTGCCAGCAGCTTAGCGTCGGGATCGAGAGAGACCCAGTACTTC
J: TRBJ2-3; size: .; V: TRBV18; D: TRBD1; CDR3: CASSPQGQGSDTQYF; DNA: TGTGCCAGCTCACCACAAGGACAGGGCTCAGATACGCAGTATTTT
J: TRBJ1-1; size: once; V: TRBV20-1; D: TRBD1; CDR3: CSARGDETGHIEAFF; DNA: TGCAGTGCTAGAGGAGATGAGACAGGGCACATTGAAGCTTTCTTT
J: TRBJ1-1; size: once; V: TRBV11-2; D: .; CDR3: CPSSREAQGFGTEAFF; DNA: TGTCCCAGCAGCCGTGAGGCTCAGGGGTTCGGCACTGAAGCTTTCTTT
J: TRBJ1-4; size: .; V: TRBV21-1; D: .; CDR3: CASSNGRGCQSLNEKLLF; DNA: TGTGCCAGCAGCAATGGCAGGGGCTGCCAGAGCCTTAATGAAAAACTGCTTTTT
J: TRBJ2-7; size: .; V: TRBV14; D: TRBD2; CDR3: CASSQSTSGRCWAEQYF; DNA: TGTGCCAGCAGCCAATCGACTAGCGGGAGATGTTGGGCCGAGCAGTACTTC
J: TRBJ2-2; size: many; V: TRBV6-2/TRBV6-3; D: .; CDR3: CASSYSPPGDTGELFF; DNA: TGTGCCAGCAGTTACAGTCCCCCAGGGGACACCGGGGAGCTGTTTTTT
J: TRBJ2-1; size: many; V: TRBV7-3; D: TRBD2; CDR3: CASSLTSGKPNEQFF; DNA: TGTGCCAGCAGCTTGACTAGCGGGAAACCCAATGAGCAGTTCTTC
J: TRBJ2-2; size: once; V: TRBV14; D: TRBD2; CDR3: CASSQDLAGASGEPFF; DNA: TGTGCCAGCAGCCAAGACCTAGCGGGAGCCAGCGGGGAGCCGTTTTTT
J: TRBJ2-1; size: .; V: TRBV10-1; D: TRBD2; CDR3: CTSSTVTSGVYNEQFF; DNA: TGCACCAGCAGTACCGTGACTAGCGGAGTGTACAATGAGCAGTTCTTC
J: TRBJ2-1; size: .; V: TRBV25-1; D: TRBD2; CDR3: CASSATSGSGEQFF; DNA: TGTGCCAGCAGTGCGACTAGCGGGAGTGGTGAGCAGTTCTTC
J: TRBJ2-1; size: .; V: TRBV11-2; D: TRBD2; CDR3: CASSATSGSNYEQFF; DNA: TGTGCCAGCAGCGCGACTAGCGGGAGTAATTACGAGCAGTTCTTC
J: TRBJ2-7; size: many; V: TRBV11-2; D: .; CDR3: CASYLRPGSYEQYF; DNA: TGTGCCAGCTACTTGCGCCCGGGCTCCTACGAGCAGTACTTC
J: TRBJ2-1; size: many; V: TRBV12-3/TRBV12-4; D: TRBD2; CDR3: CASSPRTSDYNEQFF; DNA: TGTGCCAGCAGTCCCCGGACTAGCGACTACAATGAGCAGTTCTTC
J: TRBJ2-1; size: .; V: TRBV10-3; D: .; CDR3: CAISEWVESSYNKQFF; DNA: TGTGCCATCAGTGAGTGGGTTGAGAGCTCCTACAATAAGCAGTTCTTC
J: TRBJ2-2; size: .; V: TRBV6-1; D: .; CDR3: CASSALTTGRTTGELFF; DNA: TGTGCCAGCAGTGCTCTGACTACCGGGAGAACCACCGGGGAACTGTTTTTT
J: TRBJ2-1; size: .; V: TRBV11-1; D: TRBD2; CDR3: CASSRGLVGNNEQFF; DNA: TGTGCCAGCAGTCGTGGACTAGTGGGAAATAATGAGCAGTTCTTC
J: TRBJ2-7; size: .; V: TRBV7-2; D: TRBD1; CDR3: CASSLGQGTDEQYF; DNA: TGTGCCAGCAGCTTAGGACAGGGGACCGACGAGCAGTACTTC
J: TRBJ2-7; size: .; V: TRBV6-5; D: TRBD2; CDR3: CASGYAGLGKSYEQYF; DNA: TGTGCCAGCGGTTACGCGGGACTAGGAAAGTCCTACGAGCAGTACTTC
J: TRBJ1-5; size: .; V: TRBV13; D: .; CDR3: CASRNRGGNQPQHF; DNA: TGTGCCAGCAGAAACCGGGGTGGCAATCAGCCCCAGCATTTT
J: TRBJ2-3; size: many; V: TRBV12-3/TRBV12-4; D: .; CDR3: CASSLEGPDTQYF; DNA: TGTGCCAGCAGCCTGGAAGGCCCAGATACGCAGTATTTT
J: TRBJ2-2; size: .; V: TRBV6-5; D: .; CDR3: CASSYSGGLFF; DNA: TGTGCCAGCAGTTATTCCGGGGGGCTGTTTTTT
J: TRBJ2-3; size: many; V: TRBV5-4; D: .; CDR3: CASSRLTDTQYF; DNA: TGTGCCAGCAGCCGCCTAACGGATACGCAGTATTTT
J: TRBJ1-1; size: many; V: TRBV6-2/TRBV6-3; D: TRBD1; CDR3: CASSTDRAVGTEAFF; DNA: TGTGCCAGCAGTACAGACAGGGCCGTAGGCACTGAAGCTTTCTTT
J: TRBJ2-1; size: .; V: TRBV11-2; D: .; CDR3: CACRNRGGNEQFF; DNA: TGTGCCTGCCGGAACAGGGGAGGTAATGAGCAGTTCTTC
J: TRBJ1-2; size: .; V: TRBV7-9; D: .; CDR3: CASSPSGMGGHYGYTF; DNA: TGTGCCAGCAGCCCCTCAGGGATGGGGGGGCACTATGGCTACACCTTC
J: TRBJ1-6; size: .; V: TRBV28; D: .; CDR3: CASSYLAGNSPLHF; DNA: TGTGCCAGCAGTTACCTAGCGGGCAATTCACCCCTCCACTTT
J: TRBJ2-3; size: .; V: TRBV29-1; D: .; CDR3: CSLELSGGYADTQYF; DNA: TGCAGCCTTGAGCTGTCCGGGGGTTACGCAGATACGCAGTATTTT
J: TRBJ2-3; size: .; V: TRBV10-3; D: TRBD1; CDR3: CAIRKDRGTDTRYF; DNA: TGTGCCATCAGGAAGGACAGGGGAACGGATACGCGGTATTTT